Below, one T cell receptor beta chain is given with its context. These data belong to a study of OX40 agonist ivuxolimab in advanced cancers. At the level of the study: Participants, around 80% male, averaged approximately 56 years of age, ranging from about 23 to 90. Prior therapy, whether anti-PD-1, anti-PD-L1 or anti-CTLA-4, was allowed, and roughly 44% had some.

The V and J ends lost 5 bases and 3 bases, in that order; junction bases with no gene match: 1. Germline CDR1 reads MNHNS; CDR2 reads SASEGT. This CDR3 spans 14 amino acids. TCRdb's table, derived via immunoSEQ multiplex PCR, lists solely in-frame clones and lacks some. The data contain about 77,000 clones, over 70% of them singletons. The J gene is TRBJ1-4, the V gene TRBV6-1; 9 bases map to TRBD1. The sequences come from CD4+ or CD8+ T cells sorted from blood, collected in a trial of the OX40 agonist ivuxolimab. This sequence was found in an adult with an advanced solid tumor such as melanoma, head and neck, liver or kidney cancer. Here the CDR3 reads CASSRQGANEKLFF. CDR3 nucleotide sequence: TGTGCCAGCAGTCGACAGGGGGCTAATGAAAAACTGTTTTTT.